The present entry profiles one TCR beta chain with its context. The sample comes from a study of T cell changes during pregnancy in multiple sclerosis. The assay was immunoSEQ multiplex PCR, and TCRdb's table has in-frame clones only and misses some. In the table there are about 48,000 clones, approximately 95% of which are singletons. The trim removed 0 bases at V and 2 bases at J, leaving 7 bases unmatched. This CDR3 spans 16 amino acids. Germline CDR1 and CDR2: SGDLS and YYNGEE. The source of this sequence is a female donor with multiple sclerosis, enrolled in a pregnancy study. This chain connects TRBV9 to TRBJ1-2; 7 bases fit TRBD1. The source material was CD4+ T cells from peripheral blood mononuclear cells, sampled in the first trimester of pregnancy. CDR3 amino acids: CASSVDRTGRNYGYTF. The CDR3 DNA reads TGTGCCAGCAGCGTAGATAGGACAGGCCGAAACTATGGCTACACCTTC.